This T cell receptor beta chain was documented in a study of T cell clonality in common variable immunodeficiency (dated by TCRdb to between 2015 and 2016). Equivalent amounts of genomic DNA from CVID and control samples were used as sequencing input. For every sample, a 60 bp segment covering the rearranged TCRbeta CDR3 region was amplified and then sequenced. The immunoSEQ assay, a bias-corrected multiplex PCR combined with high-throughput sequencing, was used for TCRbeta amplification. The original pipeline was this. Every unique nucleotide sequence counted as a clone and was annotated with V, D and J genes, copy number and frequency. Sequences were labeled productive if in frame, and non-productive if out of frame or containing stop codons. As previously described, Shannon's entropy was used to calculate clonality. The predicted amino acid sequences of productive clones were used to derive mean CDR3 Kyte-Doolittle hydropathy. Hierarchical clustering of scaled V gene usage was performed with the R hclust function using Manhattan distance and complete linkage. To assess clone sharing by CDR3 amino acid sequence, 12 repertoires per group were resampled over 100 rounds. The repertoires were searched for over 60 published EBV-specific TCRbeta sequences and 245 published CMV-specific TCRbeta sequences. A couple of CVID samples that yielded fewer than 10,000 sequences were excluded from the analysis, so 42 CVID repertoires were retained. Held by TCRdb, this immuneACCESS table contains in-frame sequences only and omits some clones. Under half of the omission traces to an unresolved V gene where checked; the cause of the rest is unknown. That table supplies the V and J calls and clone size; D and trimming were determined from the DNA. Across this sample, tens of thousands of clones were tabulated and none appeared just once. The top ten hold about 3.7% of the sample.

What the study reported, not specific to this receptor: According to the authors, finding the cause of the higher clonality in CVID would require sequencing the repertoires of T cell subpopulations. CVID TCRbeta sequences were reported to have fewer deletions and N-nucleotide insertions and to lack highly modified clones with 13 or more V deletions. Even though DNA input was the same, control samples had an average of about 90,000 unique sequences each, compared with some 32,000 in CVID samples. Compared with healthy controls, CVID subjects showed increased TCRbeta clonality (t-test p = 0.018), a feature most characteristic of about a third of subjects. Differences among patients in the CVID cohort limited the correlations between repertoire features and clinical complications. CVID subjects shared fewer TCRbeta clones with each other than healthy controls did (p < 0.0001).

Most CVID patients and most healthy controls were of Caucasian heritage. Heparinized peripheral whole blood samples of roughly 5 to 8.5 ml were obtained from each donor. TCRbeta CDR3 repertoires were sequenced from genomic DNA of adults with common variable immune deficiency (CVID) and healthy adult controls. The control group was made up of about 22 healthy adult volunteers (about 10 male and around twelve female) whose ages ranged from roughly 20 to 70 years, with a mean age of around 30. Diluted blood was density-centrifuged over Hypaque 1077 or Ficoll-Paque to isolate peripheral blood mononuclear cells. Genomic DNA was extracted from unsorted mononuclear cells by Qiagen column purification or by a centrifugation-based method. Worth noting for this clone: No cognate antigen has been identified for it.

This TCR came from a person aged 18 to 75 in good health. The sample was peripheral blood mononuclear cells.

Incomplete CDR3 DNA: TGTGCCAGCAGTGAAGGTGGCGGGAGATCCTACGAG. Its protein is CASSEGGGRSYE. The CDR3 in full is CASSEGGGRSYEQYF. The rearrangement combines TRBV6-1 with TRBJ2-7, with 7 bases matching TRBD2. The read ends 3 residues shy of where the CDR3 ends; the end is completed using the germline J gene. Trimming removed 1 base from V and 1 base from J; the gene matches leave 4 bases unexplained. The CDR3, from cysteine to phenylalanine, totals 15 residues. The DNA has 36 bases, all within the CDR3, and is read from base 1. The CDR1 and CDR2 encoded by the germline V gene are MNHNS and SASEGT.